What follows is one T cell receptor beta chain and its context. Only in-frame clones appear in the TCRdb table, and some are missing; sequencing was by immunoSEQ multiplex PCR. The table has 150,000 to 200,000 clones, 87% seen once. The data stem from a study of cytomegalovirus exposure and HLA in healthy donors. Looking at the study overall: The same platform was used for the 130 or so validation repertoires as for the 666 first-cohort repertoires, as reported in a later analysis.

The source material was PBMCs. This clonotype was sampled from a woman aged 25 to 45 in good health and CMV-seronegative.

The chain's CDR3 is CASSEGSLSGALPGANVLTF. The CDR3 DNA reads as TGTGCCAGCAGTGAAGGCTCTCTTAGCGGGGCCCTGCCTGGGGCCAACGTCCTGACTTTC. This chain connects TRBV6-1 to TRBJ2-6; TRBD2 agrees at 8 bases. This CDR3 region has 20 residues. Per the germline V gene, CDR1 is MNHNS and CDR2 is SASEGT. V dropped 1 base and J dropped 2; count of bases not matched to a gene: 13.